One sample yielded the 5 T cell receptor beta chains listed below, sequenced in a study of beta chain features in type 1 diabetes. Isolated RNA was reverse transcribed in full, so expressed TCRB transcripts were sequenced. Assay used: immunoSEQ multiplex PCR; TCRdb lists only in-frame clones, some missing. The data show about 330,000 clones, with approximately 10% seen just once and 0.015% to 0.02% held by the top ten. Sequences were obtained from naive CD4+ T cells from blood. All receptors derive from a woman aged 25-40 years in good health.

This rearrangement joins TRBV19 to TRBJ1-5; D unclear. The V gene's germline CDR1 is LNHDA and CDR2 SQIVND (reference sequence). CDR3 length equals 14 residues. Trimming pared 2 bases from V and 1 base from J, leaving 6 bases between. In nucleotides, the CDR3 is TGTGCCAGTAGTATACAGATAAGCAATCAGCCCCAGCATTTT. Its translation: CASSIQISNQPQHF.

Only a few counts were recorded for this clone. CDR3 in amino acids: CATTNLGTSGTGETQYF. CDR3 bases: TGTGCCACAACGAACCTTGGGACTAGCGGGACTGGTGAGACCCAGTACTTC. This chain connects TRBV11-2 to TRBJ2-5; TRBD2 matches 13 bases. The V gene's germline CDR1 is SGHAT and CDR2 FQNNGV. V dropped 10 bases and J dropped 5; count of bases not matched to a gene: 16. This CDR3 has 17 amino acids.

The genes are TRBV11-2 and TRBJ2-7; TRBD1 agrees at 10 bases. Germline-derived CDR1 and CDR2 are SGHAT and FQNNGV. Losses at the gene ends were 1 base for V and 3 bases for J; bases not matched to a gene: 0. The CDR3 is made up of 14 amino acids. The chain's CDR3 is CASSLGTGGYEQYF. DNA of the CDR3: TGTGCCAGCAGCTTAGGGACAGGGGGCTACGAGCAGTACTTC.

The chain carries TRBV7-6 and TRBJ2-3; possibly TRBD2 for D (5 bases). The CDR3 extends over 16 amino acids. Germline CDR1 and CDR2: SGHVS and FNYEAQ. Trimming left V 3 bases short and J 6 bases short, with 19 bases between. CDR3 in amino acids: CASSLGWGDLTDTQYF. The CDR3, as DNA: TGTGCCAGCAGCTTGGGGTGGGGAGACCTAACCGATACGCAGTATTTT.

V is TRBV9 and J is TRBJ2-1, with a tentative D call TRBD2 (6 bases). Germline-derived CDR1 and CDR2 are SGDLS and YYNGEE. V lost 5 bases and J 0 bases, leaving 15 bases between the germline ends. This CDR3 contains 16 residues. CDR3 bases: TGTGCCAGCAGTTCCGGGACTCCCGGCTCCTACAATGAGCAGTTCTTC. This sequence encodes CASSSGTPGSYNEQFF.